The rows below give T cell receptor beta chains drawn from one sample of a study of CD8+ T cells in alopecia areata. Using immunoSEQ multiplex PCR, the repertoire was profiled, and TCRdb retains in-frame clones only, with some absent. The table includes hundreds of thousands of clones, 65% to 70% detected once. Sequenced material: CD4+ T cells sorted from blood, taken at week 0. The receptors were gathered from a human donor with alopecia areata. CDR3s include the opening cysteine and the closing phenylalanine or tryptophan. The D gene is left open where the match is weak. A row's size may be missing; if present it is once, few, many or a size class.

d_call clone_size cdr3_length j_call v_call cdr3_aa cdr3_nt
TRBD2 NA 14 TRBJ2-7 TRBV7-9 CASTVRGRAYEQYF TGTGCCAGCACCGTCCGAGGGAGGGCCTACGAGCAGTACTTC
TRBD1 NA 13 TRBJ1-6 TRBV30 CAWSTGANSPLHF TGTGCCTGGAGTACAGGGGCCAATTCACCCCTCCACTTT
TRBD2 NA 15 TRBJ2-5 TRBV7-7 CASSPFSGGQETQYF TGTGCTAGCAGCCCCTTTAGCGGGGGCCAAGAGACCCAGTACTTC
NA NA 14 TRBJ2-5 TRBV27 CASRPLGRQETQYF TGTGCCAGCAGACCTTTGGGAAGACAAGAGACCCAGTACTTC
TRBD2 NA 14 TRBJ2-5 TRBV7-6 CASSPTSGRETQYF TGTGCCAGCAGCCCAACTAGCGGGCGAGAGACCCAGTACTTC
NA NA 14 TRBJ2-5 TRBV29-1 CSVGALTLKETQYF TGCAGCGTTGGCGCCTTAACTCTTAAAGAGACCCAGTACTTC
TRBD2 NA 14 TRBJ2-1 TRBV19 CASRFAGGNNEQFF TGTGCCAGTCGCTTCGCGGGGGGGAACAATGAGCAGTTCTTC
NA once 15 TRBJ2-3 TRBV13 CASSTSDKSPDTQYF TGTGCCAGCAGCACATCGGACAAGAGCCCAGATACGCAGTATTTT
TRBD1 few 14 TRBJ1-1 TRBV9 CASSPQTGTTEAFF TGTGCCAGCAGCCCCCAGACAGGGACCACTGAAGCTTTCTTT
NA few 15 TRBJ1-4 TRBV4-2 CASSPSGVFIEKLFF TGTGCCAGCAGCCCCTCGGGGGTCTTCATTGAAAAACTGTTTTTT
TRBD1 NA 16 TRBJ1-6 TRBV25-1 CASSPNGQERHSPLHF TGTGCCAGCAGTCCGAACGGACAGGAACGGCATTCACCCCTCCACTTT
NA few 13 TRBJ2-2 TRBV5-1 CASSLMNTGELFF TGCGCCAGCAGCTTGATGAACACCGGGGAGCTGTTTTTT
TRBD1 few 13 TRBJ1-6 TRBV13 CASRRSPDRAVHF TGTGCCAGCAGACGATCACCCGACAGGGCGGTCCACTTT
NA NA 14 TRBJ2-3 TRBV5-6 CASSFMDAPDTQYF TGTGCCAGCAGCTTCATGGATGCGCCAGATACGCAGTATTTT
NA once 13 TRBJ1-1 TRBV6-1 CASSHDGNTEAFF TGTGCCAGCAGCCACGACGGGAACACTGAAGCTTTCTTT
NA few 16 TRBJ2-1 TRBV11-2 CASSSNRDITYNEQFF TGTGCCAGCAGCTCGAACCGGGACATCACCTACAATGAGCAGTTCTTC
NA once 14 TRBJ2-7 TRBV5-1 CASSLAPGRYEQYF TGCGCCAGCAGCTTGGCTCCCGGACGCTACGAGCAGTACTTC
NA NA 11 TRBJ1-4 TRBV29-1 CSVGFNEKLFF TGCAGCGTTGGGTTTAATGAAAAACTGTTTTTT
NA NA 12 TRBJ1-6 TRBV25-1 CASSESDATLHF TGTGCCAGCAGTGAATCCGACGCGACCCTCCACTTT
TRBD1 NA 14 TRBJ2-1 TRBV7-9 CASTPGQAVGEQFF TGTGCCAGCACCCCGGGACAGGCCGTGGGGGAGCAGTTCTTC
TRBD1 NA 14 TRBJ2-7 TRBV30 CAWGQGDITYEQYF TGTGCCTGGGGACAGGGGGATATCACCTACGAGCAGTACTTC
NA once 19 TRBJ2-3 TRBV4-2 CASSQDIGKLRHRADTQYF TGTGCCAGCAGCCAAGATATCGGCAAACTCCGACATCGGGCGGATACGCAGTATTTT
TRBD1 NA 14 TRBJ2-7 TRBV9 CASSVGTGPYEQYF TGTGCCAGCAGCGTCGGGACAGGGCCCTACGAGCAGTACTTC
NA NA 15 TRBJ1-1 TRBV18 CASSPGGPMNTEAFF TGTGCCAGCTCACCGGGGGGGCCAATGAACACTGAAGCTTTCTTT
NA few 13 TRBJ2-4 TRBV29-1 CSVVSGAKNIQYF TGCAGCGTTGTATCAGGGGCCAAAAACATTCAGTACTTC
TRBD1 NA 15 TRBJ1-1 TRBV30 CAWSDALQGAVEAFF TGTGCCTGGAGTGATGCACTTCAGGGGGCTGTTGAAGCTTTCTTT
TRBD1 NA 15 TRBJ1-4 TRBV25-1 CASSDTGGTGEKLFF TGTGCCAGCAGTGACACAGGGGGCACTGGGGAAAAACTGTTTTTT
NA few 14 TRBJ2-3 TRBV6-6 CASSKSSVTDTQYF TGTGCCAGCAGTAAATCGTCGGTGACAGATACGCAGTATTTT
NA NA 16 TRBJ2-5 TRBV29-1 CSVDPLGGAEQETQYF TGCAGCGTTGACCCACTGGGCGGGGCAGAACAAGAGACCCAGTACTTC
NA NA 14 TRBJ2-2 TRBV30 CAWRVARRTGELFF TGTGCCTGGAGGGTGGCCCGGAGGACCGGGGAGCTGTTTTTT
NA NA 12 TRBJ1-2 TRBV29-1 CSVYQGGYGYTF TGCAGCGTCTATCAGGGAGGCTATGGCTACACCTTC
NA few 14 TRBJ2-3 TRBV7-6 CASSLLSGTDTQYF TGTGCCAGCAGCTTACTTAGCGGCACAGATACGCAGTATTTT
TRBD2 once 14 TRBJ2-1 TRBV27 CASSGLAGSNEQFF TGTGCCAGCTCGGGACTAGCGGGGAGCAATGAGCAGTTCTTC
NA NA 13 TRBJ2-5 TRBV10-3 CAISDGLWGTQYF TGTGCCATCAGTGACGGACTATGGGGGACCCAGTACTTC
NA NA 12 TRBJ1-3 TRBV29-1 CSVAGFGNTIYF TGCAGCGTTGCCGGGTTTGGAAACACCATATATTTT
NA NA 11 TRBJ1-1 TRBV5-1 CASSQDNEAFF TGCGCCAGCAGCCAGGACAATGAAGCTTTCTTT
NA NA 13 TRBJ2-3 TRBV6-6 CASSYTSGDTQYF TGTGCCAGCAGTTATACCTCCGGAGATACGCAGTATTTT
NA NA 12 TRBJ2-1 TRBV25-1 CASSEWLTEQFF TGTGCCAGCAGTGAATGGCTGACTGAGCAGTTCTTC
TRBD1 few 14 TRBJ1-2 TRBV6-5 CASSAGTAFGGYTF TGTGCCAGCAGCGCCGGGACAGCCTTCGGGGGCTACACCTTC
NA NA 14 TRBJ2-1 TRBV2 CASIEDYSYNEQFF TGTGCCAGCATCGAGGACTACTCCTACAATGAGCAGTTCTTC
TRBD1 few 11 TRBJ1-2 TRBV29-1 CSVVKGAGYTF TGCAGCGTTGTGAAGGGGGCCGGCTACACCTTC
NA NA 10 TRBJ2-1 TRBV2 CASTDNEQFF TGTGCCAGCACTGACAATGAGCAGTTCTTC
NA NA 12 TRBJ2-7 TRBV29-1 CSVVQGGYEQYF TGCAGCGTTGTACAGGGAGGCTACGAGCAGTACTTC
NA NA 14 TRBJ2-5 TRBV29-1 CSVEVGAVQETQYF TGCAGCGTTGAGGTAGGGGCGGTACAAGAGACCCAGTACTTC
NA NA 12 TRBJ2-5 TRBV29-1 CSAGSVPETQYF TGCAGCGCTGGGTCCGTCCCGGAGACCCAGTACTTC
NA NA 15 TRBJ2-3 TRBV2 CASSEIRGAADTQYF TGTGCCAGCAGTGAAATAAGGGGAGCAGCAGATACGCAGTATTTT
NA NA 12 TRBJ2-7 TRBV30 CAWSVVGVEQYF TGTGCCTGGAGTGTAGTAGGGGTCGAGCAGTACTTC
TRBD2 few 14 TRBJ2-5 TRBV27 CASSFSSGAGTQYF TGTGCCAGCAGTTTTTCGAGCGGGGCTGGGACCCAGTACTTC